The T cell receptor (beta chain) under discussion was sequenced for a study of blood T cells in healthy people across ages. The CDR3 is made up of 12 amino acids. CDR1 and CDR2 (germline): GTSNPN, SVGIG (reference sequence). V was pared by 4 bases and J by 8 bases, with 12 bases between. Alongside a J-beta primer mix, a sample-barcoded 5' primer served in a second PCR lasting about 7 to 12 cycles. Tags on each cDNA molecule came from a template-switch adaptor with 12 random nucleotides. TCRdb itself ran the 5' RACE reads through MiXCR, one entry per CDR3 protein. This table has approximately 800,000 distinct CDR3 sequences, approximately 65% appearing once.

The J gene is TRBJ2-1, the V gene TRBV30; the D call may be TRBD1 or TRBD2 (5 bases each). The sequencing sample was made of blood. This receptor was identified in a man aged 25 to 40 in good health. CDR3 region: CAWIRGVDEQFF. CDR3 nucleotides: TGTGCCTGGATTAGGGGAGTGGATGAGCAGTTCTTC.